This paragraph reports one T cell receptor (beta chain). This record belongs to a study of blood T cell repertoires in COVID-19. Study-level background: There were acute and convalescent COVID-19 samples, and they came from the United States, Italy and Spain. T cells, B-cell-depleted T cells, or PBMCs provided the cDNA or gDNA that served as material.

V lost 4 bases and J lost 7; bases outside the gene matches: 20. Germline assignment: CDR1 SGHRS and CDR2 YFSETQ. The CDR3 runs 18 residues. Original processing notes: Scientists estimated how many nucleated cells there were by amplifying reference gene primers. The method was immunoSEQ multiplex PCR; TCRdb's version includes in-frame clones alone and lacks a portion of them. D and trimming come from the DNA, and the V and J calls and clone size come from that table. Seen here are some 120,000 clones, roughly 85% observed once, and the top ten hold 6.6%. The receptor's source is a man older than 75 with active or convalescent COVID-19. The chain uses TRBV5-1 and TRBJ2-1; 7 positions agree with TRBD2. Sequencing input: peripheral blood. The CDR3 DNA reads as TGCGCCAGCAGCCGAGCAATACGGGCTGGCGGGAGTAGGAATGAGCAGTTCTTC. Amino acid sequence: CASSRAIRAGGSRNEQFF. Using reference TRBV5-1 and TRBJ2-1 for the parts outside the CDR3, the full variable domain is KAGVTQTPRYLIKTRGQQVTLSCSPISGHRSVSWYQQTPGQGLQFLFEYFSETQRNKGNFPGRFSGRQFSNSRSEMNVSTLELGDSALYLCASSRAIRAGGSRNEQFFGPGTRLTVL.